This T cell receptor beta chain was retrieved from a study of cytomegalovirus exposure and HLA in healthy donors. General study findings and limits: Within the data, a cluster of highly shared sequence variants was likely a sequencing artifact. Information on immune exposure was restricted to one variable (CMV serostatus). Most TCR beta V segments were productive about 90% or about 30% of the time in an earlier analysis.

In the PCR, 60 Vbeta and 13 Jbeta primers were used. TCRdb's copy holds only in-frame clones and misses some; the assay was immunoSEQ multiplex PCR. The repertoire holds over 90,000 clones, with roughly three fifths as singletons. Whereas donors were nominally healthy upon sampling, unrecorded immune exposures were probable. This clone occurred once. Its antigen is unknown. Per the germline V gene, CDR1 is KGHSH and CDR2 is LQKENI. The V end lost 2 bases, the J end lost 2 bases, and 13 bases lay between the germline ends. This CDR3 is built from 16 residues. Sequenced sample: PBMCs. The J gene is TRBJ2-1, the V gene TRBV18; weak D call: TRBD2 (7 bases). The sequence derives from a man in his fifties or sixties in good health and CMV-seronegative. CDR3 residues: CASSPRAGQPYNEQFF. CDR3 in DNA: TGTGCCAGCTCACCAAGAGCGGGACAACCCTACAATGAGCAGTTCTTC.